A single sample gave rise to the 2 T cell receptor beta chains below, sequenced in a study of human T cells and chemical hapten exposure (dated by TCRdb to 2020 to 2023). The meaning of the sample's time point label: patch test 2, 6 weeks after DPC sensitization. Taken with the paper, the label for treatment or condition translates to: therapeutic diphenylcyclopropenone sensitization with weekly scalp DPC. Libraries were prepared through RACE. Sequencing took place on a NextSeq 500. The public sequencing data were trimmed at Q25 with fastp and processed into clonotypes with MiXCR by TCRdb, which kept only in-frame beta chains. Each CDR3 protein gets just one entry, which takes the most common genes and DNA from the rows behind it. For this sample the table gives under 90,000 distinct CDR3 sequences, of which roughly 8.5% were detected only once. The ten most abundant clones make up about 3.5% of the sample.

The source material was whole blood, sampled in connection with sensitization to the hapten diphenylcyclopropenone (DPC). Receptors originate from a woman in her 50s with alopecia areata. Some clones in this sample may be carry-over from other donors' samples.

This clonotype appeared a few times. This chain connects TRBV20-1 to TRBJ1-6; possible D gene TRBD1, 5 bases. There are 16 residues in the CDR3. Looked up from germline, CDR1 is DFQATT and CDR2 is SNEGSKA (reference sequence). V was cut by 0 bases and J by 5 bases, with 14 bases left in between. The CDR3 sequence is CSARDFRGEHNSPLHF. CDR3 sequence (DNA): TGCAGTGCTAGAGATTTTCGAGGGGAGCATAATTCACCCCTCCACTTT.

There are a few counts of this clonotype. The chain joins TRBV28 to TRBJ2-7; D call uncertain. Trimming took off 7 bases at V and 3 bases at J, with 16 bases between the two ends. This CDR3 has 14 residues. From germline, CDR1 is MDHEN and CDR2 SYDVKM. CDR3 DNA sequence: TGTGCCAGCACCCCCATGATGGGTCGCTACGAGCAGTACTTC. This gives the protein CASTPMMGRYEQYF.